The 16 T cell receptor beta chains below come from one sample, sequenced in a study of PD-L1 blockade in urothelial cancer. Measured with immunoSEQ multiplex PCR; TCRdb has only the in-frame clones, and not every one. The sample has some 120,000 clones, about 81% seen once; the top ten hold 3% to 4%. The sample's time point: pretreatment peripheral blood. Source: PBMCs, taken around atezolizumab (anti-PD-L1) treatment. Receptors were obtained from a man aged 45-60 years with urothelial cancer.

V gene TRBV5-1 combines with J gene TRBJ2-7; 9 bases match TRBD1. Germline loops: CDR1 SGHRS, CDR2 YFSETQ. Trimming cost V 3 bases and J 6 bases; bases outside gene matches: 7. This CDR3 has 14 residues. The CDR3, as DNA: TGCGCCAGCAGCTCCGGACAGGGGCGAAGCGAGCAGTACTTC. This codes for CASSSGQGRSEQYF.

V and J are TRBV7-6 and TRBJ2-2; 9 nucleotides align to TRBD2. Germline CDR1 and CDR2: SGHVS and FNYEAQ. The V and J ends lost 5 bases and 3 bases, in that order; junction bases with no gene match: 4. The length of the CDR3 is 15 residues. The CDR3 nucleotides read TGTGCCAGCAGCCGGACTAGCGCCTACACCGGGGAGCTGTTTTTT. Residues: CASSRTSAYTGELFF.

The genes are TRBV9 and TRBJ2-1; D is ambiguous. The CDR3 length is 12 residues. The germline V and J ends were trimmed by 0 bases and 8 bases, with 6 bases remaining between them. Germline V gene data show CDR1 as SGDLS and CDR2 as YYNGEE. The CDR3 coding sequence is TGTGCCAGCAGCGTAGTCCCCGATGAGCAGTTCTTC. As protein: CASSVVPDEQFF.

This chain joins TRBV6-1 and TRBJ2-4; 11 bases map to TRBD1. The germline CDR1 and CDR2 sequences are MNHNS and SASEGT. The CDR3 covers 14 residues. The junction had 3 bases not matched to a gene; V was cut back by 5 bases and J by 6 bases. CDR3 sequence: CASSTGQGGNIQYF. The CDR3 DNA reads TGTGCCAGCAGTACGGGACAGGGGGGAAACATTCAGTACTTC.

The CDR3 coding sequence is TGTGCCAGCAGGACAGGGGATTCCTACGAGCAGTACTTC. Translating it yields CASRTGDSYEQYF. The gene calls are TRBV28 and TRBJ2-7, with 8 bases matching TRBD1. Germline V gives CDR1 MDHEN, CDR2 SYDVKM. Trimming cost V 6 bases and J 1 base; bases outside gene matches: 2. The CDR3 sequence is 13 residues long. Variable domain in full (rest from reference TRBV28 and TRBJ2-7): DVKVTQSSRYLVKRTGEKVFLECVQDMDHENMFWYRQDPGLGLRLIYFSYDVKMKEKGDIPEGYSVSREKKERFSLILESASTNQTSMYLCASRTGDSYEQYFGPGTRLTVT.

This chain links TRBV5-1 with TRBJ1-2; no firm D call. V lost 6 bases and J 2 bases, leaving 11 bases between the germline ends. The CDR3 is made up of 13 amino acids. CDR1 is SGHRS, CDR2 YFSETQ, per germline. CDR3 nucleotides: TGCGCCAGCACCTCGGTCCCGAACTATGGCTACACCTTC. Protein sequence: CASTSVPNYGYTF.

This chain links TRBV6-6 with TRBJ1-1; D perhaps matches TRBD1 (5 bases). Trimming cost V 9 bases and J 1 base, with 15 bases left between them. The CDR3 sequence is 14 residues long. Germline lookup yields CDR1 MNHNY and CDR2 SVGAGI (reference sequence). This CDR3 is CASTYGRGNTEAFF. CDR3 DNA sequence: TGTGCCAGTACTTATGGGAGGGGGAACACTGAAGCTTTCTTT.

This chain uses TRBV28 with TRBJ2-7; tentative D call: TRBD2 (6 bases). Germline V gene lookup returns CDR1 MDHEN and CDR2 SYDVKM. The CDR3 totals 15 residues. V was shortened by 3 bases and J by 4 bases, with 16 bases between the two germline ends. The CDR3 DNA follows: TGTGCCAGCAGTTTCCCGGGGGTTATGGATTACGAGCAGTACTTC. Translated, it gives CASSFPGVMDYEQYF.

The V call is TRBV29-1, the J call TRBJ1-4, with D possibly matching TRBD1 (6 bases). CDR3 length equals 13 residues. CDR1 and CDR2 from the germline V gene are SQVTM and ANQGSEA. The V gene lost 4 bases and the J gene lost 8 bases, with 14 bases spanning the gap. CDR3 amino acids: CSVVRQGSEKLFF. CDR3 DNA sequence: TGCAGCGTTGTCAGGCAGGGGTCGGAAAAACTGTTTTTT.

The gene calls are TRBV7-2 and TRBJ1-1; 8 nucleotides agree with TRBD1. The V gene end was trimmed by 5 bases and the J gene end by 0 bases; junction bases not matched to a gene: 5. There are 15 residues in the CDR3. CDR1 and CDR2 (germline): SGHTA, FQGNSA. The DNA of the CDR3 is TGTGCCAGCAGCCCACAGGGGGGATTGAACACTGAAGCTTTCTTT. Its protein is CASSPQGGLNTEAFF.

This clone was found a few times. V is TRBV4-1 and J is TRBJ2-7; TRBD2 matches 11 bases. This CDR3 comprises 17 residues. The germline gives CDR1 MGHRA, CDR2 YSYEKL. Unmatched junction bases numbered 8, after V lost 1 base and J lost 3 bases. CDR3 bases: TGCGCCAGCAGCCAAGCGCTACTAGCGGGAGTTCGCTACGAGCAGTACTTC. Amino acid sequence: CASSQALLAGVRYEQYF.

V is TRBV5-7 and J is TRBJ2-5, with a possible D match to TRBD2 (5 bases). TRBV5-7 belongs to the ORF category, with a function that is uncertain. The V and J ends lost 2 bases and 4 bases respectively, with 27 bases between them. The CDR3 runs 19 residues. The CDR3 bases are TGTGCCAGCAGCTTCACGGGCGTCGGGGATGGGTCTTCGCTAGAGACCCAGTACTTC. It is translated as CASSFTGVGDGSSLETQYF.

The rearrangement uses TRBV15 and TRBJ2-7, with 9 bases aligning to TRBD1. J was trimmed by 6 bases and V by 9 bases; bases with no gene match: 9. Germline-derived CDR1 and CDR2 are LNHNV and YYDKDF (reference sequence). This CDR3 is 13 amino acids long. CDR3 DNA sequence: TGTGCCACTAACCGGGACAGGGCGGCCGAGCAGTACTTC. Amino acid sequence: CATNRDRAAEQYF.

V is TRBV15 and J is TRBJ1-5; D ambiguous. V was shortened by 5 bases and J by 6 bases, with 14 bases between the two germline ends. The CDR3 loop spans 14 amino acids. Germline V gives CDR1 LNHNV, CDR2 YYDKDF (reference sequence). CDR3 DNA: TGTGCCACCAGCGGTATTTACGGGGTTCAGCCCCAGCATTTT. Translated, it gives CATSGIYGVQPQHF. The complete variable domain, with remaining parts taken from reference TRBV15 and TRBJ1-5, reads DAMVIQNPRYQVTQFGKPVTLSCSQTLNHNVMYWYQQKSSQAPKLLFHYYDKDFNNEADTPDNFQSRRPNTSFCFLDIRSPGLGDTAMYLCATSGIYGVQPQHFGDGTRLSIL.

The V call is TRBV27, the J call TRBJ2-1; TRBD1 aligns across 12 bases. CDR1 MNHEY and CDR2 SMNVEV come from the germline V gene (reference sequence). This CDR3 contains 16 residues. Trimming took 6 bases from V and 2 from J; bases not matched to a gene: 5. Here the CDR3 DNA reads TGTGCCAGCAGCCACGGGACAGGGGGCACCTACAATGAGCAGTTCTTC. Translating gives CASSHGTGGTYNEQFF.

This chain connects TRBV9 to TRBJ2-5; D gene unclear. The CDR3 sequence is 13 residues long. Germline CDR1 SGDLS, CDR2 YYNGEE. With 0 bases removed from V and 3 bases from J, the gap between germline ends came to 6 bases. CDR3 sequence: CASSVGQKETQYF. The CDR3 region has the DNA TGTGCCAGCAGCGTAGGCCAGAAAGAGACCCAGTACTTC.